This T cell receptor beta chain was sequenced for a study of cytomegalovirus exposure and HLA in healthy donors (dated by TCRdb to about 2017). For the study in its entirety: In an earlier analysis of 587 of the donors, under 300 Gb of sequence data and 90 million to 120 million unique TCR beta sequences from 180 million or so T cells were reported. The number of donors typed differed by locus, with about 629-630 for A, B, C, DRB1 and DQB1, around 500 for DQA1, 606 for DPA1, and under 490 for DPB1. A later analysis re-examined previously published TCR beta repertoires from around 670 donors and added high-resolution HLA genotyping to investigate patterns of TCR occurrence. An earlier analysis of a few hundred of the donors applied high-throughput TCR beta sequencing to assess whether each TCR beta V gene segment acted as functional or pseudogenic. Among the roughly 400 genotyped donors, around 79% belonged to the genetic ancestry cluster associated with self-reported Caucasian donors. HLA typing covered class I and class II loci at four-digit resolution. An early release covering 550 to 700 HLA-typed donors comprised approximately 300 gigabases of sequencing data and about 90 million unique TCR sequences. Alongside the repertoire data, information on donor age, sex, ethnicity and CMV serostatus was compiled. The study profiled the T cell repertoires of under 700 subjects by immunosequencing and related them to cytomegalovirus serostatus. Because of strong linkage in the cohort, five DR-DQ haplotypes were treated as single units for association and clustering. Genome-wide SNP genotypes for about 65% of the roughly 700 donors were used in a later genetic analysis, which treated that subset as a discovery cohort. The later analysis used no new phenotypic data to find candidate immune exposures, relying instead on TCR beta sequences and their occurrence across donors. High-throughput TCR immunosequencing, statistical association of individual TCRs with disease status, and machine learning were combined to predict cytomegalovirus infection status. Along with the roughly 670-subject first cohort, a separate validation cohort of over 90 different subjects was used. Every repertoire in the discovery cohort had been generated on one and the same sequencing platform. Among roughly 400 genotyped donors of the cohort, an average of around 250,000 unique TCR beta nucleotide sequences was sequenced per donor, of which roughly 17% were non-productive. The study aimed to test whether signatures of past pathogen exposure could be identified by cataloging public T cell receptors. Results the study describes overall, beyond this receptor: The presence/absence analyses assumed that sequencing depth was roughly uniform across donors, and that assumption may not be true. Because HLA typing was unavailable for some donors at each locus, only the typed subset was used in association tests. In vitro tests confirmed that a few of the cytomegalovirus-associated TCR beta chains recognize cytomegalovirus antigens. In a later analysis, most CMV-associated TCR beta chains were found to appear HLA-restricted, with HLA associations seemingly driven largely by CMV exposure. In this cohort, only TCR beta chains were sequenced, and detectable features were limited by the absence of alpha or paired-chain data. Several of the top co-occurrence clusters appeared to be linked to parvovirus B19, influenza, CMV and Epstein-Barr virus, according to a later analysis. A further reported finding was that TCR beta sequences accurately predicted the HLA-A and HLA-B alleles for most subjects in the first cohort. The authors suggested that the approach could potentially be extended to other disease states and immunological phenotypes. For the cohort, immune exposure information was limited to CMV serostatus. In a later analysis, around 15,000 TCR beta sequences were associated with specific HLA alleles at a false discovery rate of 0.05. Assigning TCR associations to individual alleles was difficult when HLA alleles, especially DR and DQ, strongly co-occurred. A later genetic analysis reported fewer N-insertions in productive TCRs among donors in an Asian-associated ancestry cluster than the roughly 720-donor mean. In a later analysis, TCR association rates were found to vary across HLA loci, with the most associated TCRs seen for DRB1 alleles and the fewest for HLA-C alleles. Linkage disequilibrium might explain the correlated functional status among segregating V segments, but an unknown experimental factor could not be excluded. An association between a missense DCLRE1C variant and V-gene and J-gene trimming of TCR beta chains was found in a later genetic analysis and replicated in an independent cohort. In an earlier analysis of 587 of the donors, most TCR beta V segments appeared in productive rearrangements about 87% or about 30% of the time, broadly matching IMGT annotations. A group of highly shared sequence variants was considered likely to be a technical artifact of the sequencing pipeline. In a later analysis, HLA-associated TCR beta chains were found to be more clonally expanded and to have lower generation probabilities than equally common non-associated chains. Some IMGT-functional V segments, including TRBV6-2 and TRBV6-3, could not be distinguished by the 87-base-pair reads and were therefore excluded. Cytomegalovirus status was reported to be diagnosed by the classifier with high specificity and sensitivity in both the original and validation cohorts. A total of 150 to 200 TCR beta chains were listed by the study as associated with cytomegalovirus. Because counts were too low, roughly 17 rarely observed V segments, including chromosome 9 orphons, were left out of the earlier analysis of 500 to 650 of the donors. While some public TCRs were present in many individuals, most TCR sequences turned up only very rarely across donors.

About this clone: No antigen is known for it. Within one base of it there is no much larger clone, and no base qualities were kept.

The protocol used for the library was the immunoSEQ multiplex PCR assay. For the multiplex PCR, a mixture combining 60 forward primers for TCR Vbeta segments and 13 reverse primers for TCR Jbeta segments was used. Amplification of the CDR3 region of rearranged TCR beta genes was performed with a multiplex PCR assay on genomic DNA. The amplified TCR beta libraries were sequenced on the Illumina HiSeq System as 87-base-pair reads. The published analysis was carried out like this. Across the roughly 640 repertoires, a later analysis counted roughly 77 million unique TCR beta chains, roughly 11 million of which were shared by at least two donors. A nearest-neighbor algorithm error-corrected the raw reads and collapsed the reads into unique sequences, merging closely related sequences to remove PCR and sequencing errors. To assign V, D and J gene segments, CDR3 sequences were aligned to IMGT reference sequences. Each retained sequence needed at least a six-nucleotide match to both a V gene segment and a J gene segment. A rearrangement was called productive if the CDR3 had no stop codons and remained in frame with V and J, and every other rearrangement was called non-productive. CDR3 was defined by IMGT convention, running from the second conserved V-encoded cysteine to the conserved J-encoded phenylalanine. In an earlier analysis of 587 of the donors, sequences lacking an unambiguous match to a single V gene segment were excluded. In an earlier analysis of roughly 600 of the donors, a V segment was called functional when productive rearrangements were above 56.7%, and segregating when the standard deviation between donors exceeded 5%. A statistical classification framework was built to diagnose cytomegalovirus status from the catalog of TCR beta chain sequences. In a later analysis, TCR nucleotide sequences were compared against IMGT/GENE-DB human TR gene sequences so that V and J genes could be assigned. The TCRdist pipeline was used in a later analysis to assign CDR3 sequences and most-parsimonious VDJ recombination scenarios. In a later analysis, each TCR beta chain was defined by its CDR3 amino acid sequence together with its V-gene family, and reads lacking a unique V-gene family were excluded. To address suspected cross-contamination and a sequencing artifact, a later analysis removed 592 highly shared, low-generation-probability nucleotide sequences. A later analysis calculated a clonal expansion index for each public chain from normalized within-repertoire ranks of inferred template counts. A later analysis computed generation probabilities with a VDJ recombination model fitted to out-of-frame rearrangements, and checked the results against IGoR. Hypergeometric tests were used in a later analysis to score TCR-TCR, TCR-HLA and TCR-CMV co-occurrence, with a repertoire-size bias correction applied to the TCR pairs. In a later analysis, false discovery rates were estimated by permuting HLA or CMV assignments 20 times. In a later analysis, co-occurring TCRs were grouped using DBSCAN, with TCRdist sequence similarity added in when clustering inside HLA-allele-positive subsets. For co-occurrence clustering, repertoires with fewer than 30,000 or more than 120,000 public chains were excluded, along with four or five repertoires with anomalous nucleotide sharing. The table comes from immuneACCESS by way of TCRdb, which keeps in-frame sequences with V and J called. Part of the clones is missing from these tables; in studies checked, under half for an unresolved V gene and the rest for unknown reasons. The V and J calls and clone size come from that table; D and trimming were worked out from the DNA. This sample has fewer than 85,000 clones in its table, and over 65% of those were observed once. The top ten hold over 7.5% of the sample.

The CDR3 measures 12 amino acids from cysteine to phenylalanine. Just the 36-base CDR3 DNA is kept, in frame starting at base 1. V is clipped by 3 bases and J by 6 bases, and the sequence between their germline boundaries is 9 bases long. The germline V gene yields MDHEN for CDR1 and SYDVKM for CDR2. The cohort was made up of approximately 670 healthy bone marrow donors. At the time of sampling, every cohort member was nominally healthy, though immune exposures that went unrecorded were likely present. The donor was CMV seropositive and belonged to the group of 250 to 300 seropositive cohort members. Every donor gave a peripheral blood sample, and the peripheral blood mononuclear cells from that sample were used for TCR beta sequencing. The Qiagen DNeasy Blood Extraction Kit was used to extract genomic DNA from the blood cell samples.

The chain is encoded by TRBV28 joined to TRBJ2-7, with the D gene uncertain. Sequenced sample: PBMCs. The source is a man aged 40-49 years in good health and CMV-seropositive. The CDR3: CASSLSYPEQYF. The nucleotide sequence reads TGTGCCAGCAGTTTGAGTTATCCCGAGCAGTACTTC.